In its sample, the clone carrying this TCR beta chain was seen a few times. The time point is: newly diagnosed GD, antithyroid drugs for less than 3 months. Preparation of the TCR library used RNA extracted from PBMCs. The entry originates in a study of regulatory T cells in long-lasting Graves disease. V was clipped by 5 bases and J by 13 bases, with 17 bases between them. The CDR3 length is 12 residues. CDR3 regions were amplified by Arm-PCR using iRepertoire HTBI primers to build TCR beta libraries. TCRdb redid the calling of the multiplex PCR reads with MiXCR, one entry per CDR3 protein. Of around 450,000 distinct CDR3 sequences listed, approximately 15% are singletons. In addition, the sample was reused for a study of T cells in Graves' hyperthyroidism and ophthalmopathy.

Sample: peripheral blood mononuclear cells (PBMCs), taken at new diagnosis, from a patient treated with antithyroid drugs. This sequence was found in a woman aged 25-40 years with Graves disease. This chain connects TRBV12-3 or TRBV12-4 to TRBJ1-2; unclear D gene. CDR3 bases: TGTGCCAGCAGTCCAGGATTCGGCGCTAGCACCTTC. It yields the protein CASSPGFGASTF.